This entry lists 4 T cell receptor beta chains sequenced from one sample in a study of blood T cell repertoires in COVID-19. TCRdb's table, derived via immunoSEQ multiplex PCR, lists solely in-frame clones and lacks some. The table has 250,000 or so clones, roughly 86% seen once. The material sequenced was peripheral blood. Receptors originate from a man in his forties with active or convalescent COVID-19.

The chain combines TRBV19 with TRBJ1-2; TRBD1 matches 7 bases. The CDR3 extends over 15 amino acids. Germline CDR1 reads LNHDA; CDR2 reads SQIVND (reference sequence). After removal of 4 bases from V and 3 bases from J, the junction contained 8 bases not matched to a gene. This CDR3 is CASSTPTGRHYGYTF. The CDR3 nucleotides are TGTGCCAGTAGTACCCCGACAGGGCGACACTATGGCTACACCTTC.

The chain has TRBV5-4 and TRBJ2-1; D perhaps matches TRBD2 (6 bases). The CDR3 spans 14 residues. Trimming left V 0 bases short and J 6 bases short, with 10 bases between. The germline CDR1 and CDR2 sequences are SGHNT and YYREEE (reference sequence). DNA for the CDR3: TGTGCCAGCAGCTTGGGAGTGGGGGGCAATGAGCAGTTCTTC. It specifies CASSLGVGGNEQFF.

V is TRBV15 and J is TRBJ1-4; D might be TRBD1 (5 bases). The germline V gene encodes CDR1 LNHNV and CDR2 YYDKDF (reference sequence). With 1 base removed from V and 0 bases from J, the gap between germline ends came to 24 bases. The CDR3 length is 21 residues. CDR3 sequence reads: CATSRGHILGREDTTNEKLFF. CDR3 sequence (DNA): TGTGCCACCAGCAGAGGACACATACTCGGCAGGGAGGATACAACTAATGAAAAACTGTTTTTT.

This sequence joins TRBV11-3 and TRBJ2-1; TRBD1 aligns across 7 bases. V shed 7 bases, J shed 7 bases, and the junction held 25 bases outside the gene matches. There are 19 residues in the CDR3. Germline CDR1 reads SGHNT; CDR2 reads YENEEA. CDR3 in DNA: TGTGCCAGCAAGACCCAGGGCAGGGGGACCCACTCGTCTTGGAATGAGCAGTTCTTC. This translates into CASKTQGRGTHSSWNEQFF.